The T cell receptor beta chain described here comes from a study of T cells in Graves' hyperthyroidism and ophthalmopathy. Study-level background: Peripheral blood sampling occurred at initial diagnosis, before any treatment.

Ophthalmopathy patients had moderate-to-severe active disease, CAS ≥3, NOSPECS ≥4, and disease duration under 3 months. This clonotype was recorded at least ten times. Its antigen is as yet unknown. Notes on the study in general: Most thyroid-expanded clonotypes above 0.001 were also found in blood.

What was amplified from RNA transcripts were TCR beta CDR3 regions. TCR CDR3 underwent first-round RT-PCR with the HTBI primer set. A single record per CDR3 protein comes from TCRdb applying MiXCR to the multiplex PCR reads. Found here are hundreds of thousands of distinct CDR3 sequences, about 15% of them singletons; the top ten hold roughly 13%. Germline CDR1 and CDR2: SGHTA and FQGTGA. V was pared by 5 bases and J by 0 bases, with 9 bases of the junction left unmatched. The CDR3 extends over 17 amino acids. What was sequenced was blood. This chain uses TRBV7-3 with TRBJ2-4; 8 bases agree with TRBD1. This sequence originates from a man in his late teens or twenties with Graves' ophthalmopathy. The CDR3: CASSLTDRDLAKNIQYF. CDR3 sequence (DNA): TGTGCCAGCAGCCTGACGGACAGGGACCTAGCCAAAAACATTCAGTACTTC. The full variable domain, its missing parts supplied by reference TRBV7-3 and TRBJ2-4, is GAGVSQTPSNKVTEKGKYVELRCDPISGHTALYWYRQSLGQGPEFLIYFQGTGAADDSGLPNDRFFAVRPEGSVSTLKIQRTERGDSAVYLCASSLTDRDLAKNIQYFGAGTRLSVL.